The 8 T cell receptor beta chains below come from one sample, sequenced in a study of Tregs in tolerant kidney transplant recipients. The table came from immunoSEQ multiplex PCR; TCRdb's copy has only in-frame clones and leaves some out. The sample includes 84,000 or so clones, 93% of them seen just once. Recipients received nonmyeloablative bone marrow transplants from related graft donors, with transient mixed chimerism. Sequencing used CD4+ T cells from blood (PBMCs), obtained 12 months after the transplant. The receptors originated from a human patient who received a combined kidney and bone marrow transplant. Some T cells may arise from the graft donor.

CDR3 in amino acids: CASSPMQLAGSTDTQYF. CDR3 nucleotides: TGTGCCAGCAGCCCAATGCAATTAGCGGGCAGCACAGATACGCAGTATTTT. This chain joins TRBV7-2 and TRBJ2-3; 7 bases are shared with TRBD2. The length of the CDR3 is 17 residues. Trimming took 5 bases from V and 0 from J; bases not matched to a gene: 11. CDR1 and CDR2 from the germline V gene are SGHTA and FQGNSA.

With respect to this clone: Additional DNA sequences in this sample encode the identical CDR3. The rearrangement uses TRBV5-1 and TRBJ1-6; no reliable D call. V gave up 7 bases and J gave up 7 bases, with 21 bases separating them. The CDR3 sequence is 16 residues long. CDR1 is SGHRS, CDR2 YFSETQ, per germline. CDR3 amino acids: CASSLDKPNPNSPLHF. In nucleotides, the CDR3 is TGCGCCAGCTCACTAGATAAGCCGAATCCGAATTCACCCCTCCACTTT.

The rearrangement uses TRBV7-9 and TRBJ2-1; D remains unclear. The ends were cut back, 3 bases at V and 0 bases at J, with 6 bases in the middle. CDR1 is SEHNR, CDR2 FQNEAQ, per germline (reference sequence). The CDR3 spans 14 residues. CDR3 coding DNA: TGTGCCAGCAGCTTCTGGGCCTCCTACAATGAGCAGTTCTTC. This gives the protein CASSFWASYNEQFF.

This clone was seen just once. V gene TRBV28 combines with J gene TRBJ2-7; possibly TRBD1 for D (5 bases). Germline V gene data show CDR1 as MDHEN and CDR2 as SYDVKM. V lost 7 bases, J lost 2 bases, and 12 bases lay in between. The CDR3 length is 13 residues. In DNA form, the CDR3 reads TGTGCCAGCAAGACAGTTTACACCTACGAGCAGTACTTC. Protein product: CASKTVYTYEQYF.

This sequence joins TRBV15 and TRBJ2-2, with a weak D call TRBD1 (5 bases). The V gene's germline CDR1 is LNHNV and CDR2 YYDKDF (reference sequence). The CDR3 sequence is 13 residues long. Trimming left V 4 bases short and J 3 bases short, with 6 bases between. The CDR3 loop reads CATSKTDTGELFF. The CDR3, as DNA: TGTGCCACCAGCAAGACAGACACCGGGGAGCTGTTTTTT. Based on the CDR3 plus reference TRBV15 and TRBJ2-2, the full variable domain is DAMVIQNPRYQVTQFGKPVTLSCSQTLNHNVMYWYQQKSSQAPKLLFHYYDKDFNNEADTPDNFQSRRPNTSFCFLDIRSPGLGDTAMYLCATSKTDTGELFFGEGSRLTVL.

The chain carries TRBV29-1 and TRBJ1-2, with 10 bases lining up with TRBD1. CDR1 SQVTM and CDR2 ANQGSEA come from the germline V gene. The CDR3 consists of 13 residues. The ends lost 7 bases at V and 5 bases at J; junction bases unmatched: 7. CDR3 sequence (DNA): TGCAGCGCCGGGGACAGGGGAAAGTATGGCTACACCTTC. Protein sequence: CSAGDRGKYGYTF.

The V call is TRBV7-8, the J call TRBJ1-4; 8 nucleotides agree with TRBD1. This CDR3 is 15 amino acids long. CDR1 SGHVS and CDR2 FQNEAQ come from the germline V gene. Trimming took 6 bases from V and 5 from J; bases not matched to a gene: 8. The CDR3 nucleotides are TGTGCCAGCAGTCCCGACAGGGGAAGGAATGAAAAACTGTTTTTT. Its protein product is CASSPDRGRNEKLFF.

This clone was recorded once. This chain uses TRBV7-3 with TRBJ2-7; TRBD2 aligns across 9 bases. Germline lookup yields CDR1 SGHTA and CDR2 FQGTGA. The ends lost 4 bases at V and 5 bases at J; junction bases unmatched: 12. The CDR3 length is 16 residues. DNA for the CDR3: TGTGCCAGCAGCTCCTCCGGGCTAGCGGGACTCCACGAGCAGTACTTC. Its translation is CASSSSGLAGLHEQYF.